The entry below gives a single T cell receptor (beta chain) sequence along with its context. Its matching antigen is unknown. The data belong to a study of Ad26.COV2.S vaccination and SARS-CoV-2 variants. Overall study findings and caveats: Reportedly, after vaccination the spike-specific CD8+ and CD4+ T cell responses displayed substantial breadth. Total responses of T cells may have been underestimated by the analyses of TCR breadth and depth. Placebo recipients trailed vaccine recipients in spike-specific TCR breadth.

Germline assignment: CDR1 MNHNY and CDR2 SVGAGI (reference sequence). Trimming removed 0 bases from V and 7 bases from J; junction bases left unmatched: 3. The length of the CDR3 is 14 residues. Sequenced by immunoSEQ multiplex PCR; TCRdb stores in-frame clones only, minus some. The data show approximately 500,000 clones, about 83% seen once. Treatment noted: over 15 received Ad26.COV2.S at low or high dose, single or two shots; several received placebo; per-sample allocation not given. Sampling was performed 63 days after the first vaccine or placebo injection. An 18-55-year-old adult in Boston served as donor.

The chain carries TRBV6-6 and TRBJ1-2; 9 bases map to TRBD1. This clonotype originated in a person aged 18-60 years who received the Ad26.COV2.S COVID-19 vaccine or a placebo. This specimen consisted of peripheral blood, obtained in a trial of Ad26.COV2.S vaccine versus placebo. The CDR3 DNA is TGTGCCAGCAGTTACTCCGGGACAGGGCTTGGCTACACCTTC. It encodes CASSYSGTGLGYTF.